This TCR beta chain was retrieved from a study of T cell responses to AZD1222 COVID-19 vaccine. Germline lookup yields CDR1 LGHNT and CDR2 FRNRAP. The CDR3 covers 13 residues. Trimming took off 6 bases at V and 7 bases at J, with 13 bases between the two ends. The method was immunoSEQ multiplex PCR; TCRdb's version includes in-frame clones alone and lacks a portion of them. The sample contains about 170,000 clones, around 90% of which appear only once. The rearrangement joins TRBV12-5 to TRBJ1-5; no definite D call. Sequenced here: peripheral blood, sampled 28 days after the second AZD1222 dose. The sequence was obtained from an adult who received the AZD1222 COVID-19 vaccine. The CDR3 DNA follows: TGTGCTAGTGGCTTAGGACTTCAGCAGCCCCAGCATTTT. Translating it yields CASGLGLQQPQHF.